The rows below give T cell receptor beta chains drawn from one sample of a study of T-cell reconstitution after alpha-beta-depleted transplantation in children. MiXCR, run by TCRdb on the PCR reads, gives a single entry per CDR3 protein. Counted here are 250,000 to 400,000 distinct CDR3 sequences, roughly 25% occurring once; the ten biggest clones make up roughly 9.7%. The sample consisted of PBMCs, mostly from graft donor cells, taken 180 days after TCRalphabeta/CD19-depleted stem cell transplant. These receptors were taken from a male patient younger than 18 who had a stem cell transplant for acute lymphoblastic leukemia, so the T cells may come from the graft donor. Both conserved end residues are part of each CDR3. The D gene is left open where the match is weak. Rows give clone size only sometimes, using once, few, many, or a class for an expanded clone.

TRBJ2-5 TRBV5-1 15 - - TGCGCCAGCAGCTTCCGGGGCGGAGGTGAGGAGACCCACTACTTC CASSFRGGGEETHYF
TRBJ2-1 TRBV7-3 9 - - TGTGTGGGAAACAATGAGCAGTTCTTC CVGNNEQFF
TRBJ1-2 TRBV15 16 TRBD1 few TGTGCCACCAGCAGACCCCCGGGACAGAGCCCAAATGGCTACACCTTC CATSRPPGQSPNGYTF
TRBJ1-6 TRBV6-2/TRBV6-3 15 TRBD1 many TGTGCCAGCAGTATCGGGACAGTGGGCAATTCACCCCTCCACTTT CASSIGTVGNSPLHF
TRBJ2-7 TRBV14 15 TRBD1 - TGTGCCAGCAGCTTCGCCGGGACAGGGTCCTACGAGCAGTACTTC CASSFAGTGSYEQYF
TRBJ2-7 TRBV2 14 TRBD1 few TGTGCCAGCAGTGATGGACAGGCCTGGTACGAGCAGTACTTC CASSDGQAWYEQYF
TRBJ2-1 TRBV5-1 15 - few TGCGCCAGCAGCACGGGACTTAAATCCTACAATGAGCAGTTCTTC CASSTGLKSYNEQFF
TRBJ2-2 TRBV27 13 - - TGTGCCAGCAGACTCGGACATCCCGGGGAGCTGTTTTTT CASRLGHPGELFF
TRBJ2-7 TRBV5-1 13 - - TGCGCCAGCAGCTTGACTACATCCTACGAGCAGTACTTC CASSLTTSYEQYF
TRBJ2-5 TRBV5-1 14 TRBD1 - TGCGCCAGCAGCTTACAGGGGAGTCAAGAGACCCAGTACTTC CASSLQGSQETQYF
TRBJ2-1 TRBV5-1 13 - - TGCGCCAGCAGCTTGCTCGACTACTATGAGCAGTTCTTC CASSLLDYYEQFF
TRBJ1-2 TRBV29-1 13 - - TGCAGCGTTGATTGGGGACTTTCTCACGGCTACACCTTC CSVDWGLSHGYTF
TRBJ2-1 TRBV7-3 15 - - TGTGCCAGCAGCTTATTACGTGGGAGTTTGAATGAGCAGTTCTTC CASSLLRGSLNEQFF
TRBJ2-4 TRBV20-1 13 - many TGCAGTGCCGAGGGCCCCGCCAAAAACATTCAGTACTTC CSAEGPAKNIQYF
TRBJ2-1 TRBV29-1 12 - - TGCAGCGTTGAGGTTTCCTACAATGAGCAGTTCTTC CSVEVSYNEQFF
TRBJ2-7 TRBV27 15 TRBD1 few TGTGCCAGCAGTCACGGACAGGGCCTCTCCTACGAGCAGTACTTC CASSHGQGLSYEQYF
TRBJ1-5 TRBV6-1 14 TRBD1 few TGTGCCAGCAGTGGGACAGGTGGGAATCAGCCCCAGCATTTT CASSGTGGNQPQHF
TRBJ2-7 TRBV7-9 14 - few TGTGCCAGCAGCTCAAAATCGGGGTCCTACGAGCAGTACTTC CASSSKSGSYEQYF
TRBJ2-1 TRBV5-6 17 - - TGTGCCAGCAGGGACGAGGTGGGACTCCTACCGATCAATGAGCAGTTCTTC CASRDEVGLLPINEQFF
TRBJ2-4 TRBV20-1 16 TRBD1 few TGCAGTTCTAGCCGATCCGGGACAGTGGTCAAAAACATTCAGTACTTC CSSSRSGTVVKNIQYF
TRBJ2-1 TRBV4-1 16 - few TGCGCCAGCAGGCCGGGGGTGCGGAGCTCCTACAATGAGCAGTTCTTC CASRPGVRSSYNEQFF
TRBJ2-3 TRBV7-2 15 TRBD2 - TGTGCCAGCAGCTTGGCTAGCGGTAGCACAGATACGCAGTATTTT CASSLASGSTDTQYF